Listed below are T cell receptor beta chains from one sample, sequenced in a study of Ad26.COV2.S vaccination and SARS-CoV-2 variants. Measured with immunoSEQ multiplex PCR; TCRdb has only the in-frame clones, and not every one. There are hundreds of thousands of clones in the sample; 70% to 90% occur only once, and 1.5% lies in the top ten. The sequences come from peripheral blood, collected in a trial of Ad26.COV2.S vaccine versus placebo. Source of these receptors: a person between 18 and 65 years old who received the Ad26.COV2.S COVID-19 vaccine or a placebo. Each CDR3 is given with its conserved first and last residue. Fields, in order: J gene, D gene, clone size, V gene, CDR3 protein, CDR3 DNA. A D gene is named only where the DNA matches it firmly. Where a row states a size, it is once, few, many or the class of an expanded clone; other rows omit it.

>TRBJ1-5|TRBD1|-|TRBV7-2
CASSLGRGRQPQHF
TGTGCCAGCAGCTTAGGCAGGGGGCGGCAGCCCCAGCATTTT
>TRBJ2-2|-|few|TRBV5-6
CASSLAGSHTGELFF
TGTGCCAGCAGCTTGGCCGGTTCTCACACCGGGGAGCTGTTTTTT
>TRBJ1-1|-|-|TRBV3-1/TRBV3-2
CASSQDWRTPLNTEAFF
TGTGCCAGCAGCCAAGATTGGAGGACCCCCTTGAACACTGAAGCTTTCTTT
>TRBJ2-3|-|-|TRBV29-1
CSVDTVSTDTQYF
TGCAGCGTTGATACGGTGAGCACAGATACGCAGTATTTT
>TRBJ2-5|-|-|TRBV12-3/TRBV12-4
CASSFGGETQYF
TGTGCCAGCAGTTTTGGGGGTGAGACCCAGTACTTC
>TRBJ1-2|-|few|TRBV29-1
CSVGSRQTGYTF
TGCAGCGTTGGCTCCCGGCAGACTGGGTACACCTTC
>TRBJ1-2|-|-|TRBV4-2
CASSHFSTKTNYGYTF
TGTGCCAGCAGCCACTTTTCGACAAAAACTAACTATGGCTACACCTTC
>TRBJ2-1|TRBD2|-|TRBV19
CASRDHHSGRYEQFF
TGTGCCAGTAGGGACCATCATAGCGGGAGATATGAGCAGTTCTTC
>TRBJ1-5|TRBD1|-|TRBV19
CASSPDRDQPQHF
TGTGCCAGTAGTCCGGACAGGGATCAGCCCCAGCATTTT
>TRBJ1-3|-|-|TRBV19
CASSSLGARKPNGNTIYF
TGTGCCAGTAGTTCCTTGGGGGCCCGGAAACCCAATGGAAACACCATATATTTT
>TRBJ2-6|-|-|TRBV7-2
CASSPAGANVLTF
TGTGCCAGCAGCCCGGCTGGGGCCAACGTCCTGACTTTC
>TRBJ2-2|-|-|TRBV19
CASSTYGTVNTGELFF
TGTGCCAGTAGTACATACGGGACGGTCAACACCGGGGAGCTGTTTTTT
>TRBJ1-1|-|-|TRBV6-5
CATPPSPNTEAFF
TGTGCCACCCCACCGAGCCCCAACACTGAAGCTTTCTTT
>TRBJ2-2|-|-|TRBV5-1
CASSSTGNTGELFF
TGCGCCAGCAGCTCAACAGGAAACACCGGGGAGCTGTTTTTT
>TRBJ1-4|TRBD1|-|TRBV7-8
CASSLEGQGNEKLFF
TGTGCCAGCAGCTTAGAAGGACAGGGCAATGAAAAACTGTTTTTT